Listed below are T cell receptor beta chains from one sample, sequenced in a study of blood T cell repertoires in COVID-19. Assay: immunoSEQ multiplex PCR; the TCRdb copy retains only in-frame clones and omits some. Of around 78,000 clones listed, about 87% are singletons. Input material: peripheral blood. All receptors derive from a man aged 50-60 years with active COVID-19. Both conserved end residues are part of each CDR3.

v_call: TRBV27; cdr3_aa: CASSADRMNTEAFF
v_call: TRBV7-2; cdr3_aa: CASSLSTGGAKNIQYF
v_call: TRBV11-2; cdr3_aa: CASSLGQGYSPLHF
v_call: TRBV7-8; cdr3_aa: CASSFNRNTEAFF
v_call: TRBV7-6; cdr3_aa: CASSLAGGGETQYF
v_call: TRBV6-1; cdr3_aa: CASSEAAGAGNTIYF
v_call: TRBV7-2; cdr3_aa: CASRARVGSGNTIYF
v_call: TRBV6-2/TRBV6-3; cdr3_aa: CASSYTSGLAGVYEQYF
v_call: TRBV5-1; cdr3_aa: CASSGTGMSTDTQYF
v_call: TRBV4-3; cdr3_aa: CASSQVGEEGGYTF
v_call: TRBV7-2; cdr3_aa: CASSPVARGMTGELFF
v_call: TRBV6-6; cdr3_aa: CASSYAQGALGNTIYF
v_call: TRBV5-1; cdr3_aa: CASSLERGGFTGELFF
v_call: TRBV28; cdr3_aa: CASSERTERLYYNEQFF
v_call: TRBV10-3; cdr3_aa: CAISGTGSDTQYF
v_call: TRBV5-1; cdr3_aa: CASSLTGEAGYTF
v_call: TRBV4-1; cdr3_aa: CASSQDDRERQPQHF
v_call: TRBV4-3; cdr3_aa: CASSQEWVNLRGGYTF
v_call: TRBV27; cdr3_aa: CASGGTGYVANYGYTF
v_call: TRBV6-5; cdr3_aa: CASSSQGTSSYNEQFF
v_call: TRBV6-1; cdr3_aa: CASSERQGLYGYTF
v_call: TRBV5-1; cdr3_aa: CASSLVPGMNTEAFF
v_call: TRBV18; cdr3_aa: CASSPGLAGVDEQFF
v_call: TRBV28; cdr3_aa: CASSLGGRVEKLFF